Following are 4 T cell receptor beta chains from one sample sequenced in a study of CD8 T cells in Susac syndrome. With random hexamers, reverse transcription was performed on about 0.45 to 1 ug of RNA. One entry per CDR3 protein, called by TCRdb with MiXCR from the immunoSEQ multiplex PCR reads. This repertoire shows more than 150,000 distinct CDR3 sequences, 92% found once; its top ten account for 0.065% to 0.1%. What was sequenced was CD4+ T cells from PBMCs. The origin of the receptors is a human donor in good health.

The V call is TRBV2, the J call TRBJ1-1; 9 nucleotides line up with TRBD1. Germline trimming cut 3 bases from V and 7 bases from J; bases unmatched to any gene: 12. The CDR3 totals 16 residues. Germline CDR1 and CDR2: SNHLY and FYNNEI. The CDR3 loop is CASSEDRGRGINEAFF. The CDR3 DNA is TGTGCCAGCAGTGAGGACAGGGGAAGAGGGATTAATGAAGCTTTCTTT.

DNA of the CDR3: TGTGCCAGCAGCGTCGGAGGCCGGGGACAAGAGACCCAGTACTTC. It translates to CASSVGGRGQETQYF. V is TRBV11-3 and J is TRBJ2-5, with D perhaps TRBD2 (5 bases). The CDR3 consists of 15 residues. Germline CDR1 and CDR2: SGHNT and YENEEA. V lost 5 bases, J lost 2 bases, and 15 bases lay in between.

This chain uses TRBV20-1 with TRBJ2-5; D unresolved. The germline CDR1 and CDR2 sequences are DFQATT and SNEGSKA (reference sequence). The CDR3 covers 13 residues. The germline V and J ends were trimmed by 5 bases and 2 bases, with 12 bases remaining between them. The CDR3 reads CSAPRPGQETQYF. CDR3 DNA sequence: TGCAGTGCTCCTCGGCCAGGACAAGAGACCCAGTACTTC.

V is TRBV7-2 and J is TRBJ2-7; D may correspond to TRBD1 or TRBD2 (5 bases each). The V gene lost 1 base and the J gene lost 3 bases, with 13 bases spanning the gap. The length of the CDR3 is 15 residues. Germline V CDR1 and CDR2: SGHTA, FQGNSA. CDR3 DNA: TGTGCCAGCAGCTTAGTAACAGGAGGACTCTACGAGCAGTACTTC. Its protein is CASSLVTGGLYEQYF.